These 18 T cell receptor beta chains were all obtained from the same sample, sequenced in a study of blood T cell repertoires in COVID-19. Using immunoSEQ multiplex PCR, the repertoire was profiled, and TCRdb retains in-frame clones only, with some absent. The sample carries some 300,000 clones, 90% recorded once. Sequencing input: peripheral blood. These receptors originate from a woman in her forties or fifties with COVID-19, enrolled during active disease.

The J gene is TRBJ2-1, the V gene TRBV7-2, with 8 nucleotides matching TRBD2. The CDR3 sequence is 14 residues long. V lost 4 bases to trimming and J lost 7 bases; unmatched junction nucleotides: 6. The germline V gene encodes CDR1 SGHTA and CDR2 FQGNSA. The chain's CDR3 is CASSSQTSVNEQFF. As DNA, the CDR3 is TGTGCCAGCAGCTCCCAGACTAGCGTTAATGAGCAGTTCTTC.

CDR3 sequence: CASTYKQGYSNQPQHF. CDR3 DNA: TGTGCCAGTACCTATAAACAGGGATATAGCAATCAGCCCCAGCATTTT. The V and J genes are TRBV19 and TRBJ1-5; D may be TRBD1 (6 bases). CDR3 length: 16 residues. CDR1 is LNHDA and CDR2 is SQIVND in the germline V gene (reference sequence). V was shortened by 7 bases and J by 0 bases, with 16 bases between the two germline ends.

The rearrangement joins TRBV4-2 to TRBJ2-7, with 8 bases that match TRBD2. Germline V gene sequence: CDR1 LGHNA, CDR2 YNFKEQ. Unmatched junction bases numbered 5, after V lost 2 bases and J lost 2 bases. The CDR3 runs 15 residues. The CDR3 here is CASSQSSGQAYEQYF. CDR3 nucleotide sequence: TGTGCCAGCAGCCAATCTAGCGGGCAGGCCTACGAGCAGTACTTC.

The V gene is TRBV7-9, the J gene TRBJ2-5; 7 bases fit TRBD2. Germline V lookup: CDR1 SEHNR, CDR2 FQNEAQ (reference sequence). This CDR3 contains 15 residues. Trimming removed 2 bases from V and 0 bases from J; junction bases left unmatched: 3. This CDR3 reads CASSLIAGDQETQYF. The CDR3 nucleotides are TGTGCCAGCAGCTTAATAGCGGGCGACCAAGAGACCCAGTACTTC. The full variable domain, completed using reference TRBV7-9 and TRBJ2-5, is DTGVSQNPRHKITKRGQNVTFRCDPISEHNRLYWYRQTLGQGPEFLTYFQNEAQLEKSRLLSDRFSAERPKGSFSTLEIQRTEQGDSAMYLCASSLIAGDQETQYFGPGTRLLVL.

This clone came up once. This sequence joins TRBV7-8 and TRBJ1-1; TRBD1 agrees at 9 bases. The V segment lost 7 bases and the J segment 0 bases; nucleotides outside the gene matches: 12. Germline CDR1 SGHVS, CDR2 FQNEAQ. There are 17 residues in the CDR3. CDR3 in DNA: TGTGCCAGCACCTCAGCCGGGACAGGGAGCATGAACACTGAAGCTTTCTTT. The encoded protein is CASTSAGTGSMNTEAFF.

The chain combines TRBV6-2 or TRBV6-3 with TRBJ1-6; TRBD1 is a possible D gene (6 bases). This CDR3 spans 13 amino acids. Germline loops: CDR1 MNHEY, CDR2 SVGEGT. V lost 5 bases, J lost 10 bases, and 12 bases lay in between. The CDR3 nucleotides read TGTGCCAGCAGTCGCGGGGGCGCGTCACCCCTCCACTTT. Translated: CASSRGGASPLHF.

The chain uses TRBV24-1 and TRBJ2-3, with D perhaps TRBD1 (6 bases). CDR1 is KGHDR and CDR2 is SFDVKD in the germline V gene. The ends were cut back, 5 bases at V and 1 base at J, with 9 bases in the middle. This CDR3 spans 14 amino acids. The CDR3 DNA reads TGTGCCACCAGTGCATCAGGGGGCACAGATACGCAGTATTTT. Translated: CATSASGGTDTQYF.

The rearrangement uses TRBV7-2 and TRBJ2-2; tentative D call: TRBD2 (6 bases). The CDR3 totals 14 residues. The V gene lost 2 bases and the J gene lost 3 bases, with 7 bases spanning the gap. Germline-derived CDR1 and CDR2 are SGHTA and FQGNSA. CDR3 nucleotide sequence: TGTGCCAGCAGCTTATGGGGGGACACCGGGGAGCTGTTTTTT. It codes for CASSLWGDTGELFF.

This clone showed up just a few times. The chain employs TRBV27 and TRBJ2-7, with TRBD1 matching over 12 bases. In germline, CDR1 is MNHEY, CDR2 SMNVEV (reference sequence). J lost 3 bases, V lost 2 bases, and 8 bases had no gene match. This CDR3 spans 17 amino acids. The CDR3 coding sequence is TGTGCCAGCAGTTTAACCGGGACAGGGGGCGCGGGCTACGAGCAGTACTTC. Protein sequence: CASSLTGTGGAGYEQYF.

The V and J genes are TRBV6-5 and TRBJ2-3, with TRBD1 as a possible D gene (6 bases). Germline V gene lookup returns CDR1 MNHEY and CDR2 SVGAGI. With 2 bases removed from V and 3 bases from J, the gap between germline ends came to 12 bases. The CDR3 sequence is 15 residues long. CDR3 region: CASSYTGYSTDTQYF. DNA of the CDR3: TGTGCCAGCAGTTACACAGGGTATAGTACAGATACGCAGTATTTT.

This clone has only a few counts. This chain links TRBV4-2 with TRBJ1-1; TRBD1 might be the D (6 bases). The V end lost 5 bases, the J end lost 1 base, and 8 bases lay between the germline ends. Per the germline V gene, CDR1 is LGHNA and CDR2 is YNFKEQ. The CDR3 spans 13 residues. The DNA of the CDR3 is TGTGCCAGCAGCAAGGGACAGAACACTGAAGCTTTCTTT. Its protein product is CASSKGQNTEAFF.

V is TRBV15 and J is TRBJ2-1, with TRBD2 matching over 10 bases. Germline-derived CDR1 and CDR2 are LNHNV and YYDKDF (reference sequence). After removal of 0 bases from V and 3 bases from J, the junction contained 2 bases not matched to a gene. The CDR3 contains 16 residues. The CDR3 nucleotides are TGTGCCACCAGCAGAGAATGGACTAGCGGCTACAATGAGCAGTTCTTC. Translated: CATSREWTSGYNEQFF.

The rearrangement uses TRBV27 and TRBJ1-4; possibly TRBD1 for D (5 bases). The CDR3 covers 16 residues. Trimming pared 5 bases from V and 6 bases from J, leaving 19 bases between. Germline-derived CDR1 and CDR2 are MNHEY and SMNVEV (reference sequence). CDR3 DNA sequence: TGTGCCAGCAGTCCCAAAAAGACCTGGGGCGATGAAAAACTGTTTTTT. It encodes CASSPKKTWGDEKLFF.

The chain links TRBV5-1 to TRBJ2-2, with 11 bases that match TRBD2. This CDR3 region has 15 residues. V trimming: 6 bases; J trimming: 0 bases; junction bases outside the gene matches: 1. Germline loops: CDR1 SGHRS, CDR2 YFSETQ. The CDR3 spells CASKGLAANTGELFF. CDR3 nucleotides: TGCGCCAGCAAGGGACTAGCGGCGAACACCGGGGAGCTGTTTTTT. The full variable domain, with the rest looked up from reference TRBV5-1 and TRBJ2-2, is KAGVTQTPRYLIKTRGQQVTLSCSPISGHRSVSWYQQTPGQGLQFLFEYFSETQRNKGNFPGRFSGRQFSNSRSEMNVSTLELGDSALYLCASKGLAANTGELFFGEGSRLTVL.

The CDR3 sequence: CASSLAPQGLASYEQYF. CDR3 nucleotide sequence: TGCGCCAGCAGCTTGGCTCCTCAGGGACTAGCCTCCTACGAGCAGTACTTC. The V gene is TRBV5-1, the J gene TRBJ2-7; the match to TRBD2 covers 9 bases. V lost 0 bases and J lost 0; bases outside the gene matches: 7. This CDR3 has 17 amino acids. Germline CDR1 SGHRS, CDR2 YFSETQ.

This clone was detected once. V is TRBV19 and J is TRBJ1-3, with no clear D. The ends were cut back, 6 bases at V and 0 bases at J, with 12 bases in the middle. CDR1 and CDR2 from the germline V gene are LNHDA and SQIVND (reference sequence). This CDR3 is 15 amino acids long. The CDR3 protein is CASSSTVSSGNTIYF. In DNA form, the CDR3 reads TGTGCCAGTAGCTCTACAGTAAGCTCTGGAAACACCATATATTTT.

CDR3 in amino acids: CASGSQGQETQYF. The CDR3 coding sequence is TGTGCCAGCGGCAGCCAGGGCCAAGAGACCCAGTACTTC. This chain uses TRBV19 with TRBJ2-5; the D gene is possibly TRBD1 (5 bases). This CDR3 has 13 residues. Trimming stripped 9 bases from V and 1 base from J, with 12 bases between. In germline, CDR1 is LNHDA, CDR2 SQIVND (reference sequence).

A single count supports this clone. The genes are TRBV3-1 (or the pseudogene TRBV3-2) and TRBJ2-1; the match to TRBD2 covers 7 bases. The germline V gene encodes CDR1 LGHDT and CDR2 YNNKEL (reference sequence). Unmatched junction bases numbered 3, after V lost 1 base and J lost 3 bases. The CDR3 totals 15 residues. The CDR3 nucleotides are TGTGCCAGCAGCCAAGGCGGGAGAGGCTACAATGAGCAGTTCTTC. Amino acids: CASSQGGRGYNEQFF.